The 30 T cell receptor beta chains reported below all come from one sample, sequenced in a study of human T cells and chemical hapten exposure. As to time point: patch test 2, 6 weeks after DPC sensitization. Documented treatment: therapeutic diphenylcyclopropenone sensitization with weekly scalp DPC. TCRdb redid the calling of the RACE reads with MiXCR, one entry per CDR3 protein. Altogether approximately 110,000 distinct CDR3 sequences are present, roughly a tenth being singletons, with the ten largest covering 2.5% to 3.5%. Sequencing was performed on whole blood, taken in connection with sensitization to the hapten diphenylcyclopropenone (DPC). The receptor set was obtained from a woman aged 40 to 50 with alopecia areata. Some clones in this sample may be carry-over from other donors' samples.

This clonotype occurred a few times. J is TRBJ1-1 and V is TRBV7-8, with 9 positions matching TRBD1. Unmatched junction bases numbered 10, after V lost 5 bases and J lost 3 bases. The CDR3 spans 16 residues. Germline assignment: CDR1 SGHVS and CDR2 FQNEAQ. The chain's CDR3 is CASSPSQGASHTEAFF. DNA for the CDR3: TGTGCCAGCAGCCCCTCACAGGGGGCGAGCCACACTGAAGCTTTCTTT.

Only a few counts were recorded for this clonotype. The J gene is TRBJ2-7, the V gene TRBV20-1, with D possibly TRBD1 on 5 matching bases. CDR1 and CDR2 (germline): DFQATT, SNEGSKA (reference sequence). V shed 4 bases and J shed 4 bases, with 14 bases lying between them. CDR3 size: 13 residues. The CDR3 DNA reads TGCAGTGCTACCCAGACAGAAGGGTACGAGCAGTACTTC. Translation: CSATQTEGYEQYF.

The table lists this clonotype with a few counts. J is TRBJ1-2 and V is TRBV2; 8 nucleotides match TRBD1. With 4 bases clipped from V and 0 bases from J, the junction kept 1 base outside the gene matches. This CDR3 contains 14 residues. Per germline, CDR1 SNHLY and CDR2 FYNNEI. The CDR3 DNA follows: TGTGCCAGCAGTGGACAGGGGTCTAACTATGGCTACACCTTC. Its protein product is CASSGQGSNYGYTF.

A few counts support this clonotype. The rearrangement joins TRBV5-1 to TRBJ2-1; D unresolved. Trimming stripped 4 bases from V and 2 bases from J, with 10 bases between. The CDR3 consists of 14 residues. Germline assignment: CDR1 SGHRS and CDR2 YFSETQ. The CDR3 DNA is TGCGCCAGCAGCATCGCCGGAGCCTACAATGAGCAGTTCTTC. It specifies CASSIAGAYNEQFF.

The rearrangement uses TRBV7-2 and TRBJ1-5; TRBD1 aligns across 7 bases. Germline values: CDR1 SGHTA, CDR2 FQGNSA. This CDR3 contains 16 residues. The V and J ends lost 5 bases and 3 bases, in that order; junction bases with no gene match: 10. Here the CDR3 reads CASSDHRDSLNQPQHF. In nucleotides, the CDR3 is TGTGCCAGCAGCGATCACCGGGACAGCCTCAATCAGCCCCAGCATTTT.

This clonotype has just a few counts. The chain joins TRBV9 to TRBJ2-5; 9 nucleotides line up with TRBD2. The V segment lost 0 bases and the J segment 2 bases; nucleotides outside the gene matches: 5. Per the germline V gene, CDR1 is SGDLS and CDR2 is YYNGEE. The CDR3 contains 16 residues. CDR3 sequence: CASSVATSGGQETQYF. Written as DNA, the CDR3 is TGTGCCAGCAGCGTAGCTACAAGCGGGGGGCAAGAGACCCAGTACTTC.

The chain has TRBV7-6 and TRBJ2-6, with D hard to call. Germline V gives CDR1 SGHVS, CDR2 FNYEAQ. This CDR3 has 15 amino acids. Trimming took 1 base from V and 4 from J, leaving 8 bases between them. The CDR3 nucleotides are TGTGCCAGCAGCTTAGGGCCGGTCGGGGCCAACGTCCTGACTTTC. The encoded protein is CASSLGPVGANVLTF.

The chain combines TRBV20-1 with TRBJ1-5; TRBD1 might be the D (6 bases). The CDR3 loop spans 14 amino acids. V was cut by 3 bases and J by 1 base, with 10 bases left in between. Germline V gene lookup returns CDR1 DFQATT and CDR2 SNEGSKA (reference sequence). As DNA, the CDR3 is TGCAGTGCTAGGCTAGGGGGGAGCAATCAGCCCCAGCATTTT. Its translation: CSARLGGSNQPQHF.

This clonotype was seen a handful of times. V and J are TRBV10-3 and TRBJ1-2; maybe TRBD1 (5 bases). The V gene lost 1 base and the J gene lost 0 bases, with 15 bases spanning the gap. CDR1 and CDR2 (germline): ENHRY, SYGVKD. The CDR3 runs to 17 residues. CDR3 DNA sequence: TGTGCCATCAGTGAGTTAGACCCAGGGATCACTAACTATGGCTACACCTTC. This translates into CAISELDPGITNYGYTF.

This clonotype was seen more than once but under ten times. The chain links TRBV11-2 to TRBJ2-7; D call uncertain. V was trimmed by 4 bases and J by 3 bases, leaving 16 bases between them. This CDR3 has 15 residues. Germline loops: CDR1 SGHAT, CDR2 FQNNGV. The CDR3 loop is CASSSDGVPHYEQYF. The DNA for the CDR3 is TGTGCCAGCAGCTCCGATGGGGTCCCCCACTACGAGCAGTACTTC.

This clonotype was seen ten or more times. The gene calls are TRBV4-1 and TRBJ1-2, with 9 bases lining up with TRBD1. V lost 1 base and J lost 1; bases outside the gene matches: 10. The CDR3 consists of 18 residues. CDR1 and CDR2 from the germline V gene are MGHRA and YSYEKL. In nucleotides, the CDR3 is TGCGCCAGCAGCCAAGCTATCCCGGGGACAGGGTATAACTATGGCTACACCTTC. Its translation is CASSQAIPGTGYNYGYTF.

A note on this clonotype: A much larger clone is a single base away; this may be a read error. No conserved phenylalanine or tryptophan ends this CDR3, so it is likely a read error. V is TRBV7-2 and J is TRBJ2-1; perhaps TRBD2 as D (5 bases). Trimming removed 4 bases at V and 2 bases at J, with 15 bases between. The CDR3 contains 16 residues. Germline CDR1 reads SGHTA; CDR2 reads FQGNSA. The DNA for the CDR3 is TGTGCCAGCAGCTACCCGTTCTGGAGGACCTACAATGAGCAGTTCTTG. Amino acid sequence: CASSYPFWRTYNEQFL.

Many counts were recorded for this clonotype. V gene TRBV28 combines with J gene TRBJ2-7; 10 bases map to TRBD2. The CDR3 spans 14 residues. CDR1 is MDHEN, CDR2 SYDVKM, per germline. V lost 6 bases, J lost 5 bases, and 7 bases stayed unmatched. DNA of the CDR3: TGTGCCAGCAGAGTAGCGGGGGGTTTCGACGAGCAGTACTTC. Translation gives CASRVAGGFDEQYF. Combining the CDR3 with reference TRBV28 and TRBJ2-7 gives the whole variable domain DVKVTQSSRYLVKRTGEKVFLECVQDMDHENMFWYRQDPGLGLRLIYFSYDVKMKEKGDIPEGYSVSREKKERFSLILESASTNQTSMYLCASRVAGGFDEQYFGPGTRLTVT.

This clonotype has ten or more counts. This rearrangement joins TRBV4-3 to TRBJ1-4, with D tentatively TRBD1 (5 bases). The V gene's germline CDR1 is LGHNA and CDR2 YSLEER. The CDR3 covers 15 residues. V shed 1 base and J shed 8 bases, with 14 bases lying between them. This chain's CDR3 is CASSQVGRGTEKLFF. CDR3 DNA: TGCGCCAGCAGCCAAGTGGGGCGGGGGACGGAAAAACTGTTTTTT.

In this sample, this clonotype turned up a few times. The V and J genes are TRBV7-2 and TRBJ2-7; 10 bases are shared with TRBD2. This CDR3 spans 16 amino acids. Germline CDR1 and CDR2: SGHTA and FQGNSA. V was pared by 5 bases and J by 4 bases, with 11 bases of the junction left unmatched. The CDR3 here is CASSPPGVAGGYEQYF. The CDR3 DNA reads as TGTGCCAGCAGCCCGCCGGGGGTAGCGGGGGGATACGAGCAGTACTTC. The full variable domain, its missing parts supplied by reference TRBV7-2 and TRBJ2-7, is GAGVSQSPSNKVTEKGKDVELRCDPISGHTALYWYRQSLGQGLEFLIYFQGNSAPDKSGLPSDRFSAERTGGSVSTLTIQRTQQEDSAVYLCASSPPGVAGGYEQYFGPGTRLTVT.

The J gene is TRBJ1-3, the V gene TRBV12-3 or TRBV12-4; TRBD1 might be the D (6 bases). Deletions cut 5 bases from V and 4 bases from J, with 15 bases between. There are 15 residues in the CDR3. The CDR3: CASSPQGPGGNTIYF. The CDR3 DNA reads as TGTGCCAGCAGTCCACAGGGCCCGGGAGGAAACACCATATATTTT.

CDR3 residues: CSASSGKLRYNEQFF. In DNA form, the CDR3 reads TGCAGTGCTAGTTCGGGAAAGCTCCGCTACAATGAGCAGTTCTTC. The chain joins TRBV20-1 to TRBJ2-1; a weak D match, TRBD2 (5 bases). Germline V CDR1 and CDR2: DFQATT, SNEGSKA (reference sequence). The CDR3 is 15 amino acids. V lost 3 bases to trimming and J lost 3 bases, with 15 bases between them.

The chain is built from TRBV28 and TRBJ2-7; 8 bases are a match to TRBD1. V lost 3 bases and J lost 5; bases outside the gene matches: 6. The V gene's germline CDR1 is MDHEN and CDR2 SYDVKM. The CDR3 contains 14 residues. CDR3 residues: CASSLRDRIHEQYF. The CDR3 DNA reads TGTGCCAGCAGTTTGAGGGACAGGATCCACGAGCAGTACTTC.

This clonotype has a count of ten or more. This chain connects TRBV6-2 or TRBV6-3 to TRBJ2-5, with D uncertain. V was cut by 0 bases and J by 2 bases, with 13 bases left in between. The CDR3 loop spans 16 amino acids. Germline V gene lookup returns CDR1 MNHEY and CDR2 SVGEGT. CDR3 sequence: CASSYSRAGGQETQYF. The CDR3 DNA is TGTGCCAGCAGTTACTCGAGAGCAGGCGGTCAAGAGACCCAGTACTTC.

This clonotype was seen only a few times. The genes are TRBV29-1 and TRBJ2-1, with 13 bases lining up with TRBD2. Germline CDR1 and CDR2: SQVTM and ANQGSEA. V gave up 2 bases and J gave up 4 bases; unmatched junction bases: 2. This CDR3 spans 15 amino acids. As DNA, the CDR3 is TGCAGCGTTGAAATGACTAGCGGGGGGTACAATGAGCAGTTCTTC. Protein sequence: CSVEMTSGGYNEQFF.

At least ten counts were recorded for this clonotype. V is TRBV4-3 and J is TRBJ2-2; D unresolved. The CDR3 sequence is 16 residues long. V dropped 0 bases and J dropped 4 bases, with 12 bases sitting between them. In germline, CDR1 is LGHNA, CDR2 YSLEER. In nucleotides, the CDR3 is TGCGCCAGCAGCCAAGAACCTGGGATTCCCACCGGGGAGCTGTTTTTT. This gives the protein CASSQEPGIPTGELFF.

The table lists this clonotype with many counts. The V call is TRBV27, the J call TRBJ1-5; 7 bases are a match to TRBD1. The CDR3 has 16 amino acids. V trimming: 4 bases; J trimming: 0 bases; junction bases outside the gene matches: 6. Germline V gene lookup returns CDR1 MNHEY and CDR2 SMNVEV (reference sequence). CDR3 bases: TGTGCCAGCAGTTCCGGGACAGATAGTAGCAATCAGCCCCAGCATTTT. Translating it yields CASSSGTDSSNQPQHF.

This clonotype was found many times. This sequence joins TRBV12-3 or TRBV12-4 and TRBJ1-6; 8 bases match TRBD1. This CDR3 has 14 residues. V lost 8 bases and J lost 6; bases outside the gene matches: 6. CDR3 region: CASRQGAGNSPLHF. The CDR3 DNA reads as TGTGCCAGCCGTCAGGGGGCGGGTAATTCACCCCTCCACTTT.

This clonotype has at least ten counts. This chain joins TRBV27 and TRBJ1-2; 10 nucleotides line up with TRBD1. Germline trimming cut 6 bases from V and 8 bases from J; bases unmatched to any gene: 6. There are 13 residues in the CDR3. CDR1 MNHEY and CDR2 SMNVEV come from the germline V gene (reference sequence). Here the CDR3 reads CASRPTGGSGYTF. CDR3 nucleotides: TGTGCCAGCAGGCCGACAGGGGGCAGCGGCTACACCTTC.

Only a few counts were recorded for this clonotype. CDR3 sequence reads: CASSVRMGGGSAGELFF. In DNA form, the CDR3 reads TGTGCCAGCAGTGTGAGGATGGGCGGGGGTAGCGCCGGGGAGCTGTTTTTT. This chain joins TRBV2 and TRBJ2-2; TRBD2 matches 7 bases. CDR3 length equals 17 residues. Per germline, CDR1 SNHLY and CDR2 FYNNEI. The J segment lost 6 bases and the V segment lost 4 bases, leaving 14 bases of the junction unmatched.

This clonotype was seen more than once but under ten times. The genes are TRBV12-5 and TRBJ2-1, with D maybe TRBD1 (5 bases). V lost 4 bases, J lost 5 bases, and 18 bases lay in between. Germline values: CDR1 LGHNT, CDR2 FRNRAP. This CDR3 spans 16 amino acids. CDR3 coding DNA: TGTGCTAGTGGTTCAACAAACCCTGACAGCAACAATGAGCAGTTCTTC. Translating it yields CASGSTNPDSNNEQFF.

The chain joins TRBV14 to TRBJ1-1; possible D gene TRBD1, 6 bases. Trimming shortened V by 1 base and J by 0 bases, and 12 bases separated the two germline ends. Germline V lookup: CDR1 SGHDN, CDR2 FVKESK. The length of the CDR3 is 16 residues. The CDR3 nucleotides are TGTGCCAGCAGCCAAGTTACAGGGACGATGAACACTGAAGCTTTCTTT. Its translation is CASSQVTGTMNTEAFF.

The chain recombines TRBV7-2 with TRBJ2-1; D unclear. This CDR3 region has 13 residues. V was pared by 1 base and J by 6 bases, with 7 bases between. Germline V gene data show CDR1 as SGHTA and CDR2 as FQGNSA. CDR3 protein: CASSLGRPNEQFF. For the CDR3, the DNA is TGTGCCAGCAGCTTAGGTCGACCCAATGAGCAGTTCTTC.

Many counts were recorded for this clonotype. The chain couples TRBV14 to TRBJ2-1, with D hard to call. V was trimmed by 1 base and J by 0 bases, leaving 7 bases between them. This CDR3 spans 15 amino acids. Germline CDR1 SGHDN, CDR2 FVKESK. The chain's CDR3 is CASSQAPRSYNEQFF. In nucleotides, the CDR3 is TGTGCCAGCAGCCAAGCACCTCGCTCCTACAATGAGCAGTTCTTC.

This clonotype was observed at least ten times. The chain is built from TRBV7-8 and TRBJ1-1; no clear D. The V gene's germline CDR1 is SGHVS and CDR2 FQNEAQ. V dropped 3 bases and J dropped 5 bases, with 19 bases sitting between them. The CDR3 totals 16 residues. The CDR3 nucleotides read TGTGCCAGCAGCTTCTGGAAGACAACGAGAGGGACTGAAGCTTTCTTT. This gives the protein CASSFWKTTRGTEAFF.